This TCR beta chain appears in the sequencing data of a study of blood T cells in healthy people across ages. Alongside a J-beta primer mix, a sample-barcoded 5' primer served in a second PCR lasting about 6 to 12 cycles. Via MiXCR, TCRdb re-called the 5' RACE reads, giving one row per CDR3 protein. The data contain under 700,000 distinct CDR3 sequences, less than 25% of them singletons. Study-level points and caveats: Naive CD4+ cell counts and diversity both ran higher in long-lived than in aged donors. Age showed a roughly linear inverse relationship with TCR beta diversity per million T cells.

Donors were healthy Caucasian individuals from Russia aged roughly 6 to 95. This clonotype was observed a handful of times. Its antigen is not identified. The CDR3 extends over 13 amino acids. Trimming took off 6 bases at V and 4 bases at J, with 12 bases between the two ends. A further study also used this sample, focusing on T cells of mothers and their children. That study reports: The study found slightly higher but non-significant overlap in related versus unrelated mother-child pairs.

The sequence was obtained from a boy between 10 and 17 years old in good health. V is TRBV12-3 or TRBV12-4 and J is TRBJ2-5; D gene uncertain. What was sequenced was blood. The CDR3 coding sequence is TGTGCCAGCAGCCGAGACTGGGGAGAGACCCAGTACTTC. Translating it yields CASSRDWGETQYF.